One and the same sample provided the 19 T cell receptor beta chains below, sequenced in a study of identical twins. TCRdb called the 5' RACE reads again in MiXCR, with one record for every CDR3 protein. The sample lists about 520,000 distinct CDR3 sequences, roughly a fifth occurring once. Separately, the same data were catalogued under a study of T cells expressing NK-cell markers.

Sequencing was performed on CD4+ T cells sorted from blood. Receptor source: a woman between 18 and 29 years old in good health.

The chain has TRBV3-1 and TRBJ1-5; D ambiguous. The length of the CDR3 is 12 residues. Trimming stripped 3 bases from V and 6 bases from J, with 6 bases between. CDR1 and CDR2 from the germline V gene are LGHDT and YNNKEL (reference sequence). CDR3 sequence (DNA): TGTGCCAGCAGCCAGGGGAGTCAGCCCCAGCATTTT. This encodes CASSQGSQPQHF.

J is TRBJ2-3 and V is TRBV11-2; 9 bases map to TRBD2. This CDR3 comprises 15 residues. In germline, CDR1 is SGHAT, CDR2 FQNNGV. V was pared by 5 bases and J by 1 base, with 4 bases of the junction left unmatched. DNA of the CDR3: TGTGCCAGCAGCCGGCAGCGGGGGGGCACAGATACGCAGTATTTT. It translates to CASSRQRGGTDTQYF.

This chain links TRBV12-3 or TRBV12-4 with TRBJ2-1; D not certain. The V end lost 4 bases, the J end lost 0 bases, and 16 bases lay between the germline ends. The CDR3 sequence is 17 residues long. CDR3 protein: CASSSRPLTSSYNEQFF. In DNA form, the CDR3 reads TGTGCCAGCAGTTCCCGGCCCCTCACGAGCTCCTACAATGAGCAGTTCTTC.

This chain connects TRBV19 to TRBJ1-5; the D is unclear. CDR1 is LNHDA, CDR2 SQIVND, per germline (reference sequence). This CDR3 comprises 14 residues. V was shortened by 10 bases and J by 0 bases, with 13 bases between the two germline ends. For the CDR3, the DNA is TGTGCCACCCAGCAGGACGGTAGCAATCAGCCCCAGCATTTT. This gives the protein CATQQDGSNQPQHF.

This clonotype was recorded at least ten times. CDR3 DNA sequence: TGCAGTGCATCATCAGGGGTTGCTGGAAACACCATATATTTT. As protein: CSASSGVAGNTIYF. J is TRBJ1-3 and V is TRBV20-1, with D maybe TRBD1 (6 bases). The CDR3 loop spans 14 amino acids. Per the germline V gene, CDR1 is DFQATT and CDR2 is SNEGSKA (reference sequence). The V gene lost 6 bases and the J gene lost 2 bases, with 14 bases spanning the gap.

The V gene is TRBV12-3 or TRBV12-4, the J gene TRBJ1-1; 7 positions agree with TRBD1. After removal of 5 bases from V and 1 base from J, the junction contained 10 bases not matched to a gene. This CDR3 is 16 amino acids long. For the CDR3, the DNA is TGTGCCAGCAGTGCGTACAGGGGAGTAGAGAACACTGAAGCTTTCTTT. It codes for CASSAYRGVENTEAFF.

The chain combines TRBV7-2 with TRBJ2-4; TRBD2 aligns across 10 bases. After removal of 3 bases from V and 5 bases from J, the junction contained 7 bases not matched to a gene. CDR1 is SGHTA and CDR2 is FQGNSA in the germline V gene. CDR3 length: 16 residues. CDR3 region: CASSFGSGRRENIQYF. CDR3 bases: TGTGCCAGCAGCTTTGGTAGCGGGAGGCGGGAAAACATTCAGTACTTC.

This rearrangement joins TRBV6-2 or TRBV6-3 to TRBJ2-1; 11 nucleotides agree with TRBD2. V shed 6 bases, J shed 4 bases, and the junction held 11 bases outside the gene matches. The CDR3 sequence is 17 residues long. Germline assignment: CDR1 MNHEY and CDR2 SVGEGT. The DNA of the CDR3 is TGTGCCAGCAGCCCGACGCAACTAGCGGGAGCGTACAATGAGCAGTTCTTC. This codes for CASSPTQLAGAYNEQFF.

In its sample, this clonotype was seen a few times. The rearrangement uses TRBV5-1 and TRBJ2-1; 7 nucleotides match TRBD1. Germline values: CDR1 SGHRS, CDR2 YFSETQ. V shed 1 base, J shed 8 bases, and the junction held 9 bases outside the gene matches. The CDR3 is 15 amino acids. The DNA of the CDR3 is TGCGCCAGCAGCTTGAGGCCCGACAGGGTCGATGAGCAGTTCTTC. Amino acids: CASSLRPDRVDEQFF.

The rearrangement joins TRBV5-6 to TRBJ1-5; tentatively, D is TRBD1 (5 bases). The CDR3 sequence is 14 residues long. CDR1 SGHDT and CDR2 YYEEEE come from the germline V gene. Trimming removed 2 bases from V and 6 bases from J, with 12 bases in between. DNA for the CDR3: TGTGCCAGCAGCTTTGGCGCAGGGAGTCAGCCCCAGCATTTT. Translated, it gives CASSFGAGSQPQHF.

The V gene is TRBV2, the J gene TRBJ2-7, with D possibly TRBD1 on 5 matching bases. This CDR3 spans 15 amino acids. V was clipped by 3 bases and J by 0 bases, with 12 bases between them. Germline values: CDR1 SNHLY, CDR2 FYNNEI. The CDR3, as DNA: TGTGCCAGCAGTGACAGGGAAAGGAGCTCCTACGAGCAGTACTTC. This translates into CASSDRERSSYEQYF.

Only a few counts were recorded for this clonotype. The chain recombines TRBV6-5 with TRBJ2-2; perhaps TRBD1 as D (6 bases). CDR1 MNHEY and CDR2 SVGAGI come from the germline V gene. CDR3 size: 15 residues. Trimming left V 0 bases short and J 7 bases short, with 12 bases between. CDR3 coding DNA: TGTGCCAGCAGTTACTCGACAGGCCGACACGGGGAGCTGTTTTTT. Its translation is CASSYSTGRHGELFF.

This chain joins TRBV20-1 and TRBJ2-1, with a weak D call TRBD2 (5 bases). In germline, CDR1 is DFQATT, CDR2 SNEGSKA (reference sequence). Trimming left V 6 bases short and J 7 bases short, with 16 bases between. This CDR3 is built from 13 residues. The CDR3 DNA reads TGCAGTGCCCTATGGGAGTGGGGAAATGAGCAGTTCTTC. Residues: CSALWEWGNEQFF.

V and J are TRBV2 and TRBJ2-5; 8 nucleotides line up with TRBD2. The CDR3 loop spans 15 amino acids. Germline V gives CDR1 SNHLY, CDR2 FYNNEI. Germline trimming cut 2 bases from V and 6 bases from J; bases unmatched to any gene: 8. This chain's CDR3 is CASSESGGASQTQYF. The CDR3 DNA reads TGTGCCAGCAGTGAATCCGGGGGGGCCTCCCAGACCCAGTACTTC.

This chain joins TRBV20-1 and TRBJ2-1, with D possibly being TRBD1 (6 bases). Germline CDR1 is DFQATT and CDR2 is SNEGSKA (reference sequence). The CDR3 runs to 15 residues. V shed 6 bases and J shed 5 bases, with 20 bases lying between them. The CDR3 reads CSAEVPGHTDNEQFF. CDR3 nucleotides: TGCAGTGCCGAAGTCCCGGGACATACCGACAATGAGCAGTTCTTC.

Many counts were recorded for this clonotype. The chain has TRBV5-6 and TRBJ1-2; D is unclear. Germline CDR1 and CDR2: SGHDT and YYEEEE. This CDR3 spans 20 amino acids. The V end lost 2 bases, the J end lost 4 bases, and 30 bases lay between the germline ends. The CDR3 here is CASSLLGIQTSRGGIYGYTF. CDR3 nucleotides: TGTGCCAGCAGCTTACTAGGGATACAGACCTCAAGAGGCGGAATCTATGGCTACACCTTC.

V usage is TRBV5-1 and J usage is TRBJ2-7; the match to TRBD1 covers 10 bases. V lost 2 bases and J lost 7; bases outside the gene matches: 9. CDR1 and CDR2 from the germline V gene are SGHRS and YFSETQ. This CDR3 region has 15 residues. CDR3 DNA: TGCGCCAGCAGCTTTGGGCTCGGGACAGGGGAAGAGCAGTACTTC. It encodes CASSFGLGTGEEQYF.

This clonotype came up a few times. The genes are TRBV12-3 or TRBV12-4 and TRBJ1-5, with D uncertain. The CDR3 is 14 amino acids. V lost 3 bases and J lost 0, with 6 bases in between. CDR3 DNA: TGTGCCAGCAGTTTGTCCCATAGCAATCAGCCCCAGCATTTT. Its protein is CASSLSHSNQPQHF.

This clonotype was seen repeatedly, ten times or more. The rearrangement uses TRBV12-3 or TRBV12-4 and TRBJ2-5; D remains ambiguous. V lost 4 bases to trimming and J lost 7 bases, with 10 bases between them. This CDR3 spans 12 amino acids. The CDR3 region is CASSSRWGTQYF. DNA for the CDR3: TGTGCCAGCAGTTCCCGTTGGGGGACCCAGTACTTC.